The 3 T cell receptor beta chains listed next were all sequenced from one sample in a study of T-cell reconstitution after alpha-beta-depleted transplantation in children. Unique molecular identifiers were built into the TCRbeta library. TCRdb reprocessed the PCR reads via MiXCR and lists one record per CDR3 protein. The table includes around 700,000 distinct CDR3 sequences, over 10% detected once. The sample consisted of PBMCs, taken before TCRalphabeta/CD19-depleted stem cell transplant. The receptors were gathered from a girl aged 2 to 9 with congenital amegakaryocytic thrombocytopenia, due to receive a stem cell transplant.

CDR3 region: CSARDQGSPSYEQYF. CDR3 bases: TGCAGTGCTAGAGACCAGGGCAGCCCCTCCTACGAGCAGTACTTC. V usage is TRBV20-1 and J usage is TRBJ2-7; D might be TRBD1 (5 bases). The CDR3 spans 15 residues. Germline CDR1 DFQATT, CDR2 SNEGSKA (reference sequence). The V end was cut by 0 bases, the J end by 0 bases, with 12 bases between.

CDR3 in amino acids: CASSLPGTHYEQYF. The CDR3 DNA sequence: TGTGCCAGCAGCTTACCTGGGACTCACTACGAGCAGTACTTC. J is TRBJ2-7 and V is TRBV5-5, with D perhaps TRBD2 (6 bases). V was shortened by 2 bases and J by 3 bases, with 12 bases between the two germline ends. The CDR3 loop spans 14 amino acids. The germline gives CDR1 SGHKS, CDR2 YYEKEE (reference sequence).

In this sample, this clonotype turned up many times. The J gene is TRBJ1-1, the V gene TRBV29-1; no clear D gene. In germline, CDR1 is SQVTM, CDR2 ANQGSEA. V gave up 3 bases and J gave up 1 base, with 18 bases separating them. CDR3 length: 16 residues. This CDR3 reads CSVDFFLYSRNTEAFF. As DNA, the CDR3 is TGCAGCGTTGACTTTTTTCTTTACTCTCGGAACACTGAAGCTTTCTTT.